A selection of T cell receptor beta chains follows, all from one sample in a study of neurological immune-mediated disorders. TCRdb itself ran the 5' RACE reads through MiXCR, one entry per CDR3 protein. Of about 66,000 distinct CDR3 sequences listed, 3.5% to 5.5% were seen once; the top ten hold about 6.9%. Sequenced input: PBMCs. The receptors were gathered from a man in his thirties or forties with multiple sclerosis. Each CDR3 is given with its conserved first and last residue. A D gene is named only where the DNA matches it firmly. Clone sizes are given selectively: once, few, many, or a class where the clone is expanded.

v_gene	abundance	len	d_gene	j_gene	CDR3nt	CDR3aa
TRBV5-1	many	12	.	TRBJ1-2	TGCGCCAGCCGGCAGAACAACTATGGCTACACCTTC	CASRQNNYGYTF
TRBV3-1	many	13	.	TRBJ2-3	TGTGCCAGCAGCCAAGGTTTCACAGATACGCAGTATTTT	CASSQGFTDTQYF
TRBV5-6	many	12	.	TRBJ1-1	TGTGCCAGCAGCTTGGGCGGCCTTGAAGCTTTCTTT	CASSLGGLEAFF
TRBV5-1	many	13	.	TRBJ1-1	TGTGCCAGCAGCTTGGGGGTGAACACTGAAGCTTTCTTT	CASSLGVNTEAFF
TRBV15	many	14	TRBD2	TRBJ2-3	TGTGCCACCAGCAAAACTAGCGGATCAGATACGCAGTATTTT	CATSKTSGSDTQYF
TRBV2	many	13	TRBD2	TRBJ2-7	TGTGCCAGCACCGGCGGACTAGCCTACGAGCAGTACTTC	CASTGGLAYEQYF
TRBV29-1	many	11	.	TRBJ1-1	TGCAGCGTTGAAAGGAGCACTGAAGCTTTCTTT	CSVERSTEAFF
TRBV5-4	many	15	.	TRBJ1-2	TGTGCCAGCAGCCAACAGGGTCTCGTGTTGTATGGCTACACCTTC	CASSQQGLVLYGYTF
TRBV20-1	.	14	.	TRBJ2-3	TGCAGTGCTATTCCGGGGTCTAGCACAGATACGCAGTATTTT	CSAIPGSSTDTQYF
TRBV20-1	few	16	.	TRBJ2-1	TGCAGTGCTAGAGATGGGAGGCAGGGCCAGTACAATGAGCAGTTCTTC	CSARDGRQGQYNEQFF
TRBV29-1	many	13	.	TRBJ1-2	TGCAGCGTCGGAACGGGGGGAAACTATGGCTACACCTTC	CSVGTGGNYGYTF
TRBV21-1	few	17	.	TRBJ1-2	TGTGCCAGCAGCAAAGACCCTACAGGCCTAGCTAACTATGGCTACACCTTC	CASSKDPTGLANYGYTF
TRBV12-3/TRBV12-4	few	13	.	TRBJ1-5	TGTGCCAGCAGGGGACGGGCTAATCAGCCCCAGAATTTT	CASRGRANQPQNF
TRBV7-9	.	12	.	TRBJ2-7	TGTGCCAGCAGCTTAGGTGGGGGGGAGCAGTACTTC	CASSLGGGEQYF
TRBV6-1	many	10	.	TRBJ1-1	TGTGCCATCGGACACCCGGAGTCTTTCTTT	CAIGHPESFF
TRBV3-1	many	15	.	TRBJ1-1	TGTGCCAGCAGCCAAATCGGGACGGGAAACACTGAAGCTTTCTTT	CASSQIGTGNTEAFF
TRBV5-1	many	13	.	TRBJ1-1	TGCGCCAGCAGCTGGAGGGGGGGCGAGGAAGCTTTCTTT	CASSWRGGEEAFF
TRBV12-3/TRBV12-4	few	16	TRBD1	TRBJ1-1	TGTGCCAGCAGCCCCTACAGGGGTCCGAGGAACACTGAAGCTTTCTTT	CASSPYRGPRNTEAFF
TRBV20-1	many	16	.	TRBJ2-3	TGCAGTGCTAGAAAAATACGGGGTAGGATCGCAGATACGCAGTATTTT	CSARKIRGRIADTQYF
TRBV5-1	many	15	.	TRBJ1-5	TGCGCCAGCAGCTTGGTAGGTGGGGTCGATCAGCCCCAGCATTTT	CASSLVGGVDQPQHF
TRBV20-1	many	13	TRBD1	TRBJ1-1	TGCAGTGCTAGATGGACAGGGGACACTGAAGCTTTCTTT	CSARWTGDTEAFF
TRBV12-3/TRBV12-4	many	11	.	TRBJ1-1	TGTGCCAGCAGCTCGCAGCGTGAGACTTTCTTT	CASSSQRETFF
TRBV6-2/TRBV6-3	.	18	.	TRBJ1-4	TGTGCCAGCGGGGGCGGAGGCTACGAACACCTGGATAATGAAAAACTGTTTTTT	CASGGGGYEHLDNEKLFF
TRBV6-1	few	13	TRBD1	TRBJ1-1	TGTGCCAGCATTAGGACAGGGAACACTGAAGCTTTCTTT	CASIRTGNTEAFF
TRBV5-6	few	14	TRBD1	TRBJ1-2	TGTGCCAGCAGCTTGGGACCAGGGGGCTATGGCTACACCTTC	CASSLGPGGYGYTF
TRBV5-1	many	13	TRBD1	TRBJ2-5	TGCGCCAGCAGCCCCGGACAGGGTGAGACCCAGTACTTC	CASSPGQGETQYF
TRBV11-2	many	14	.	TRBJ1-1	TGTGCCAGCAGCCCCGGGGGGGTGGGGACTGAAGCTTTCTTT	CASSPGGVGTEAFF
TRBV27	many	13	.	TRBJ1-1	TGTGCCAGCAGTTCAGCTATTAACACTGAAGCTTTCTTT	CASSSAINTEAFF
TRBV7-2	.	16	.	TRBJ2-2	TGTGCCAGCAGCTTAGTACCAGGGGCTAACACCGGGGAGCTGTTTTTT	CASSLVPGANTGELFF
TRBV7-9	many	15	.	TRBJ2-2	TGTGCCAGCAGCTTATGGGAGCCTAACACCGGGGAGCTGTTTTTT	CASSLWEPNTGELFF
TRBV5-1	few	15	.	TRBJ1-5	TGCGCCAGCAGCTTGGGTTCGGGGGGTCGTCAGCCCCAGAATTTT	CASSLGSGGRQPQNF
TRBV24-1	many	13	TRBD1	TRBJ2-7	TGTGCCACCAGTGCCGACAGGGGAATTGAGCAGTACTTC	CATSADRGIEQYF
TRBV5-5	many	15	.	TRBJ1-1	TGTGCCAGCAGCCGTCCCGGACAGTTGAACACTGAAGCTTTCTTT	CASSRPGQLNTEAFF
TRBV5-4	many	13	TRBD2	TRBJ2-3	TGTGCCAGCAGCTTCGGGGGGACAGATACGCAGTATTTT	CASSFGGTDTQYF
TRBV7-9	.	13	TRBD1	TRBJ2-5	TGTGCCAGCAACCAGGGGGCTGGGGAGACCCAGTACTTC	CASNQGAGETQYF
TRBV7-9	many	12	TRBD1	TRBJ2-7	TGTGCCAGCACCTACGACAGGGCTGAGCAGTACTTC	CASTYDRAEQYF
TRBV10-3	many	14	.	TRBJ2-3	TGTGCCACCAAGAGGGACATTAGCACAGATACGCAGTATTTT	CATKRDISTDTQYF
TRBV9	many	12	.	TRBJ1-2	TGTGCCAGCAGCGCCACCGGGGTCCGCTACACCTTC	CASSATGVRYTF
TRBV7-9	many	16	.	TRBJ1-3	TGTGCCAGCAGCCCTCCCCGGGGGGCGCAAGGAAACACCATATATTTT	CASSPPRGAQGNTIYF
TRBV29-1	many	13	TRBD1	TRBJ1-1	TGCAGCGTTTCCCAGGGGGCGCTCACTGAAGCTTTCTTT	CSVSQGALTEAFF
TRBV28	.	13	TRBD1	TRBJ2-7	TGTGCCAGCACCCTCTGGACAGGGAGCGAGCAGTACTTC	CASTLWTGSEQYF
TRBV6-5	few	20	.	TRBJ1-1	TGTGCCAGCAGTTACTCGATTATTGGGGGGGCGCGACGTAGAAGGACTGAAGCTTTCTTT	CASSYSIIGGARRRRTEAFF
TRBV20-1	many	17	TRBD1	TRBJ1-1	TGCAGTGCTAGAGATGGGACAGCCTTCTTTTTGAACACTGAAGCTTTCTTT	CSARDGTAFFLNTEAFF